This TCR beta chain was documented in a study of cytomegalovirus exposure and HLA in healthy donors. This clone has only a few counts. What it binds is unknown. Findings and limits, study-wide: Among TCR beta chains, those listed as cytomegalovirus-associated numbered 164. In vitro, a few CMV-associated chains proved specific for CMV antigens.

Here immunoSEQ multiplex PCR was the method, and the copy in TCRdb shows in-frame clones only, minus some. Of under 75,000 clones in the sample, 70% to 90% were seen once. Germline V gene sequence: CDR1 MNHEY, CDR2 SMNVEV (reference sequence). The V end was cut by 6 bases, the J end by 0 bases, with 15 bases between. The CDR3 runs 16 residues. The J gene is TRBJ1-5, the V gene TRBV27; no reliable D call. Material: PBMCs. This clonotype originated in a man aged 30 to 45 in good health and CMV-seronegative. The DNA for the CDR3 is TGTGCCAGCAGCCCCCGAGGGTACTATAGCAATCAGCCCCAGCATTTT. Protein: CASSPRGYYSNQPQHF.